Below are 9 T cell receptor beta chains sequenced from a single sample in a study of CD8 T cells in ankylosing spondylitis. TCRdb reanalysed the 5' RACE reads using MiXCR and keeps one entry per CDR3 protein. The table lists about 160,000 distinct CDR3 sequences, 18% of them singletons. The source material was blood, either unsorted or a sorted T cell fraction (not recorded which). The receptors come from a male donor with ankylosing spondylitis or in good health (not recorded which).

V usage is TRBV6-5 and J usage is TRBJ1-1; D might be TRBD1 (5 bases). Germline loops: CDR1 MNHEY, CDR2 SVGAGI. The CDR3 has 14 residues. V lost 2 bases and J 1 base, leaving 8 bases between the germline ends. CDR3 sequence reads: CASSYVGANTEAFF. DNA for the CDR3: TGTGCCAGCAGTTACGTTGGGGCGAACACTGAAGCTTTCTTT.

This sequence joins TRBV28 and TRBJ1-6, with D possibly matching TRBD1 (5 bases). Germline V gene lookup returns CDR1 MDHEN and CDR2 SYDVKM. The CDR3 runs 14 residues. Trimming cost V 6 bases and J 8 bases, with 14 bases left between them. The CDR3 is CASRDGTAYSPLHF. CDR3 sequence (DNA): TGTGCCAGCAGGGACGGGACTGCCTATTCACCCCTCCACTTT.

The sample holds many counts of this clonotype. The chain couples TRBV18 to TRBJ2-3, with 10 bases aligning to TRBD2. CDR1 and CDR2 (germline): KGHSH, LQKENI. The V segment lost 3 bases and the J segment 3 bases; nucleotides outside the gene matches: 9. This CDR3 is 17 amino acids long. DNA of the CDR3: TGTGCCAGCTCACCGGTAAAAGCGGGAGGGCCTACAGATACGCAGTATTTT. Translated: CASSPVKAGGPTDTQYF.

The V and J genes are TRBV28 and TRBJ2-1; D tentatively fits TRBD1 or TRBD2 (5 bases each). CDR1 is MDHEN, CDR2 SYDVKM, per germline. V was clipped by 10 bases and J by 4 bases, with 17 bases between them. This CDR3 spans 14 amino acids. The chain's CDR3 is CATRSQRTYNEQFF. CDR3 bases: TGTGCCACCCGGAGCCAGCGGACATACAATGAGCAGTTCTTC.

In this sample, this clonotype turned up a few times. V and J are TRBV21-1 and TRBJ2-6. TRBV21-1 is a recognized pseudogene. This CDR3 region has 17 residues. CDR3 sequence: CASSKARVVAGANVLTF. Here the CDR3 DNA reads TGTGCCAGCAGCAAAGCTCGAGTTGTCGCTGGGGCCAACGTCCTGACTTTC.

The V and J genes are TRBV7-9 and TRBJ2-5; a weak D match, TRBD1 (6 bases). The length of the CDR3 is 14 residues. Germline assignment: CDR1 SEHNR and CDR2 FQNEAQ (reference sequence). The V end was cut by 8 bases, the J end by 2 bases, with 15 bases between. The CDR3 coding sequence is TGTGCCAGCTCCCTGGGGGCTGAACAAGAGACCCAGTACTTC. Translation gives CASSLGAEQETQYF.

This rearrangement joins TRBV19 to TRBJ1-5; D may be TRBD1 (5 bases). CDR1 and CDR2 from the germline V gene are LNHDA and SQIVND (reference sequence). The ends were cut back, 5 bases at V and 0 bases at J, with 11 bases in the middle. This CDR3 region has 15 residues. The DNA for the CDR3 is TGTGCCAGTAGTGAGGGACCTTATAGCAATCAGCCCCAGCATTTT. It codes for CASSEGPYSNQPQHF.

Many counts were recorded for this clonotype. The chain combines TRBV6-5 with TRBJ2-5; 7 bases align to TRBD1. The CDR3 contains 14 residues. The ends lost 2 bases at V and 3 bases at J; junction bases unmatched: 3. CDR1 is MNHEY, CDR2 SVGAGI, per germline. The CDR3 DNA is TGTGCCAGCAGTTACCGGGACAGAAAAGAGACCCAGTACTTC. Translating gives CASSYRDRKETQYF.

The rearrangement joins TRBV5-1 to TRBJ2-2, with D unclear. CDR1 and CDR2 from the germline V gene are SGHRS and YFSETQ. The V end lost 0 bases, the J end lost 2 bases, and 11 bases lay between the germline ends. CDR3 length: 16 residues. CDR3 sequence (DNA): TGCGCCAGCAGCTTGGCCGTAAGACAAAACACCGGGGAGCTGTTTTTT. Residues: CASSLAVRQNTGELFF.